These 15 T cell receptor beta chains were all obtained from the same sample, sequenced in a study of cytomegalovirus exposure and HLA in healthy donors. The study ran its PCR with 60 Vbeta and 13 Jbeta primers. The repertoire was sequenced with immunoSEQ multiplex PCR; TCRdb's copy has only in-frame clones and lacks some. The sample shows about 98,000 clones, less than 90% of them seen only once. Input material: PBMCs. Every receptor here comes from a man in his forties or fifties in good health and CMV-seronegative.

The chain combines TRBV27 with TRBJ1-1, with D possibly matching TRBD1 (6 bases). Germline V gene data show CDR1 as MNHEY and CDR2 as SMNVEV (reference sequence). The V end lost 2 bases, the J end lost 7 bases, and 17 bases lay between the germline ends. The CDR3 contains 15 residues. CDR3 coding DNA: TGTGCCAGCAGTTTACGATCAGGGGCGAGAATTGAAGCTTTCTTT. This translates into CASSLRSGARIEAFF.

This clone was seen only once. CDR3 protein: CASSPWNGGTEAFF. The CDR3 DNA follows: TGTGCCAGCTCACCATGGAATGGCGGCACTGAAGCTTTCTTT. The J gene is TRBJ1-1, the V gene TRBV18; D is undetermined. The CDR3 consists of 14 residues. Trimming shortened V by 2 bases and J by 4 bases, and 11 bases separated the two germline ends. CDR1 and CDR2 (germline): KGHSH, LQKENI.

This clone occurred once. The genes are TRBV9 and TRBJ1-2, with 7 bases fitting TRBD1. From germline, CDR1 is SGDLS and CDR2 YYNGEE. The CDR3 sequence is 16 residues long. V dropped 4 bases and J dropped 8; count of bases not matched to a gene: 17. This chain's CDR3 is CASSPVPDRQGDGYTF. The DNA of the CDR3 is TGTGCCAGCAGCCCCGTACCGGACCGACAGGGCGACGGCTACACCTTC.

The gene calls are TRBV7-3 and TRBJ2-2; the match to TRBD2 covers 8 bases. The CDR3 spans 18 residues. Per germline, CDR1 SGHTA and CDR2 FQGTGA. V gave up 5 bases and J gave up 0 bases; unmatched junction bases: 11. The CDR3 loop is CASSMPYGGGTNTGELFF. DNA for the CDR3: TGTGCCAGCAGCATGCCCTATGGCGGGGGGACGAACACCGGGGAGCTGTTTTTT.

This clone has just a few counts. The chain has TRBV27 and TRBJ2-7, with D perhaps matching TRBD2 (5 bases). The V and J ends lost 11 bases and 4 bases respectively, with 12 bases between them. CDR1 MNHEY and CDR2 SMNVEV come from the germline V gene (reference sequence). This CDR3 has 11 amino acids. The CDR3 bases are TGTGCCTCTGGGAGAATATACGAGCAGTACTTC. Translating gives CASGRIYEQYF.

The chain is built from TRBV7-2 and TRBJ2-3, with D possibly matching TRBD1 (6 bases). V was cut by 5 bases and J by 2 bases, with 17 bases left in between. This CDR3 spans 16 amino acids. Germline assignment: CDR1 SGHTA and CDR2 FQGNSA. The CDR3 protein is CASSPGHIRSTDTQYF. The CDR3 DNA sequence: TGTGCCAGCAGCCCGGGACATATTCGTTCCACAGATACGCAGTATTTT.

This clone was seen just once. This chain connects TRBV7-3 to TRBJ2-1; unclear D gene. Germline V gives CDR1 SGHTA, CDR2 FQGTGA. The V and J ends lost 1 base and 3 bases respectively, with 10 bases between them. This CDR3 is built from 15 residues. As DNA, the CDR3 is TGTGCCAGCAGCTTAATGGCCTCCCTCTACAATGAGCAGTTCTTC. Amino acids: CASSLMASLYNEQFF.

The CDR3 nucleotides are TGTGCCAGCAGCTTGCGTCGGGGTAGCGGGGTGTCGAGCTACAATGAGCAGTTCTTC. It is translated as CASSLRRGSGVSSYNEQFF. This chain joins TRBV5-6 and TRBJ2-1; 8 bases align to TRBD2. The length of the CDR3 is 19 residues. Germline V gene sequence: CDR1 SGHDT, CDR2 YYEEEE. Germline trimming cut 1 base from V and 3 bases from J; bases unmatched to any gene: 15.

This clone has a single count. The DNA of the CDR3 is TGCGCCAGCAGCCAAGATGCCAGCGGGGACGGAGTGGGGACCCAGTACTTC. This encodes CASSQDASGDGVGTQYF. The chain combines TRBV4-3 with TRBJ2-5; TRBD2 agrees at 7 bases. Germline values: CDR1 LGHNA, CDR2 YSLEER. The ends lost 0 bases at V and 7 bases at J; junction bases unmatched: 14. The CDR3 has 17 amino acids.

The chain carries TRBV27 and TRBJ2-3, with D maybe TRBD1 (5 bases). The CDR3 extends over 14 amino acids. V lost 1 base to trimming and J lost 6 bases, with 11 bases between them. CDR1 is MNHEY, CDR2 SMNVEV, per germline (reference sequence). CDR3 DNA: TGTGCCAGCAGTTTATGGGGCTCTATCGATACGCAGTATTTT. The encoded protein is CASSLWGSIDTQYF.

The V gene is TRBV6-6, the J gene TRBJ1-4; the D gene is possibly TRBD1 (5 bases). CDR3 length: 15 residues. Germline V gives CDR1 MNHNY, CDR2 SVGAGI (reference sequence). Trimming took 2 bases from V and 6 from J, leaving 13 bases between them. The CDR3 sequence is CASSYPGRGDEKLFF. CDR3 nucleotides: TGTGCCAGCAGTTACCCGGGGAGGGGTGATGAAAAACTGTTTTTT.

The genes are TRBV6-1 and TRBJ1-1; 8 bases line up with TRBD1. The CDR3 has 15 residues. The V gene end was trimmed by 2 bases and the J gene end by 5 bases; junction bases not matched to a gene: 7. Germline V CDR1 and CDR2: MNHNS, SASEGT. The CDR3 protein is CASSELDRVGTEAFF. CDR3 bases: TGTGCCAGCAGTGAACTGGACAGGGTGGGGACTGAAGCTTTCTTT.

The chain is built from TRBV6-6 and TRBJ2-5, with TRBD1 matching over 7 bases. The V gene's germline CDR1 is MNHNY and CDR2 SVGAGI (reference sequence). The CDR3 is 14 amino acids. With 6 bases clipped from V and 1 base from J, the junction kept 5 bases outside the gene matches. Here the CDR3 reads CASSQTGVQETQYF. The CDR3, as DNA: TGTGCCAGCAGCCAAACAGGGGTCCAAGAGACCCAGTACTTC.

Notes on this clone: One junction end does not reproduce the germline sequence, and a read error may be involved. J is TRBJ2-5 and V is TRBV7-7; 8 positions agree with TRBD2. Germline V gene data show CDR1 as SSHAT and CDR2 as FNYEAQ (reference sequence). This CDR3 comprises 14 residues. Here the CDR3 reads CASSHRAGGETQYF. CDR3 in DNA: TGTGCTAGCAGCCATAGGGCGGGGGGAGAGACCCAGTACTTC.

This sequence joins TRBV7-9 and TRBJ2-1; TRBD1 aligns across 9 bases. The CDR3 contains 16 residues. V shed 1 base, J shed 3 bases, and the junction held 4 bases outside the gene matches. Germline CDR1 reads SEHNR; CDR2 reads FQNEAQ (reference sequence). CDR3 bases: TGTGCCAGCAGCTTAGGGGGACAGGGTAACTACAATGAGCAGTTCTTC. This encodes CASSLGGQGNYNEQFF. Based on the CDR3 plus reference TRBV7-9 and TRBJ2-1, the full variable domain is DTGVSQNPRHKITKRGQNVTFRCDPISEHNRLYWYRQTLGQGPEFLTYFQNEAQLEKSRLLSDRFSAERPKGSFSTLEIQRTEQGDSAMYLCASSLGGQGNYNEQFFGPGTRLTVL.